The 5 T cell receptor beta chains below were found in one sample sequenced in a study of blood T cell repertoires in COVID-19. This table comes from immunoSEQ multiplex PCR, and its TCRdb copy is limited to in-frame clones, with some not included. Of over 50,000 clones in the sample, around four fifths were seen once. Material: peripheral blood. Receptor source: a human donor in a cohort sampled during active COVID-19.

The chain recombines TRBV11-2 with TRBJ2-7, with 8 bases fitting TRBD2. J gave up 9 bases and V 6 bases, and 16 bases lay outside the gene matches. The CDR3 totals 15 residues. CDR1 SGHAT and CDR2 FQNNGV come from the germline V gene. Here the CDR3 reads CASRAPGLGNNWQYF. The DNA for the CDR3 is TGTGCCAGCAGGGCACCGGGACTAGGAAATAACTGGCAGTACTTC.

The rearrangement uses TRBV5-1 and TRBJ2-1; TRBD2 aligns across 11 bases. In germline, CDR1 is SGHRS, CDR2 YFSETQ. Germline trimming cut 1 base from V and 3 bases from J; bases unmatched to any gene: 3. The CDR3 has 16 residues. For the CDR3, the DNA is TGCGCCAGCAGCTTGTCTAGCGGGGGGTTCTACAATGAGCAGTTCTTC. It specifies CASSLSSGGFYNEQFF.

The table lists this clone with a few counts. The CDR3 loop is CASSQGGYTIYF. The CDR3 region has the DNA TGTGCCAGCAGCCAGGGGGGATACACCATATATTTT. V usage is TRBV14 and J usage is TRBJ1-3; D may be TRBD1 (5 bases). There are 12 residues in the CDR3. The ends were cut back, 3 bases at V and 8 bases at J, with 8 bases in the middle. The germline gives CDR1 SGHDN, CDR2 FVKESK.

Only a few counts were recorded for this clone. This chain connects TRBV27 to TRBJ2-2; TRBD1 agrees at 9 bases. The length of the CDR3 is 16 residues. Germline CDR1 reads MNHEY; CDR2 reads SMNVEV (reference sequence). J was trimmed by 1 base and V by 5 bases; bases with no gene match: 5. The CDR3 DNA sequence: TGTGCCAGCAGTCCCCCGGGACAGGGGAACACCGGGGAGCTGTTTTTT. The encoded protein is CASSPPGQGNTGELFF.

This clone was picked up one time. This chain joins TRBV29-1 and TRBJ2-5, with D tentatively TRBD2 (5 bases). V was pared by 5 bases and J by 5 bases, with 18 bases between. The CDR3 runs 14 residues. The germline V gene encodes CDR1 SQVTM and CDR2 ANQGSEA. In DNA, the CDR3 is TGCAGCGTTTCTGACCGACTCGGGGTGGAGACCCAGTACTTC. Translating it yields CSVSDRLGVETQYF.